These T cell receptor beta chains were read from a single sample in a study of T cells in Graves' hyperthyroidism and ophthalmopathy. TCRdb re-called the multiplex PCR reads with MiXCR, one entry per CDR3 protein. This table holds 300,000 to 450,000 distinct CDR3 sequences, more than 11% found once. Sequenced material: blood. Source of these receptors: a woman aged 55-70 years with Graves' hyperthyroidism. Both conserved end residues are part of each CDR3. The D gene is left open where the match is weak. Only some rows state a clone size, as once, few, many or a class for expanded clones.

NA,many,TRBJ1-2,TRBV2,CASKDGYTF
NA,many,TRBJ2-7,TRBV7-9,CASSPDASYEQYF
NA,many,TRBJ2-4,TRBV18,CASSPRVGPKNIQYF
NA,many,TRBJ1-2,TRBV7-9,CASSRLGIYGYTF
NA,many,TRBJ1-2,TRBV24-1,CATSDFRRFYGYTF
NA,NA,TRBJ2-5,TRBV7-9,CASSEVGQGISVQYF
NA,few,TRBJ2-7,TRBV10-3,CAISERPARQEQYF
NA,many,TRBJ1-1,TRBV6-1,CASRSPEGMNTEAFF
NA,many,TRBJ2-7,TRBV27,CASSPAQQTTYEQYF
TRBD1,NA,TRBJ2-1,TRBV2,CASSRDRAHTDEQFF
NA,many,TRBJ1-1,TRBV27,CASSFVSGRKLNTEAFF
NA,NA,TRBJ1-3,TRBV6-5,CASSYSIISPHSGNTIYF
NA,few,TRBJ2-2,TRBV12-5,CASGQRSRGTGELFF
NA,few,TRBJ2-1,TRBV29-1,CSAVISSQTTGEQFF
NA,NA,TRBJ2-5,TRBV7-9,CASSPDTETQYF
TRBD2,NA,TRBJ2-3,TRBV27,CASRRLLAGGSRDTQYF
NA,few,TRBJ1-6,TRBV5-1,CASSSGVSSYNSPLHF
NA,many,TRBJ1-4,TRBV12-3/TRBV12-4,CASSSRRNEKLFF
NA,few,TRBJ2-2,TRBV19,CASQDPGQRTGELFF
TRBD2,many,TRBJ2-7,TRBV7-9,CASSGSGLADYEQYF
NA,few,TRBJ1-4,TRBV7-9,CASSARGGFEKLFF
TRBD2,NA,TRBJ2-1,TRBV12-3/TRBV12-4,CASSSYSTSGRGYNEQFF
NA,many,TRBJ2-5,TRBV11-2,CASSPWQETQYF
NA,many,TRBJ2-7,TRBV11-1,CASSPDYSHYEQYF
NA,many,TRBJ1-5,TRBV27,CASSRDLRRNQPQHF
TRBD2,NA,TRBJ2-2,TRBV10-1,CASSKGTSGMGTNTGELFF
TRBD1,few,TRBJ2-1,TRBV12-3/TRBV12-4,CASSLNRDREFF
NA,many,TRBJ2-7,TRBV6-2/TRBV6-3,CASSPLDEQYF
NA,NA,TRBJ2-5,TRBV29-1,CSVARRIRETQYF
NA,many,TRBJ2-2,TRBV2,CASSEEYTGELFF
NA,NA,TRBJ2-2,TRBV3-1,CASSLMPGANTGELFF
NA,many,TRBJ2-1,TRBV20-1,CSPRRGYNEQFF
NA,many,TRBJ1-1,TRBV3-1,CASSQGSAGTEAFF
NA,many,TRBJ2-1,TRBV20-1,CSASALTYNEQFF
TRBD2,many,TRBJ2-1,TRBV11-2,CASSLGTSGKGNEQFF
TRBD2,NA,TRBJ2-7,TRBV20-1,CSATGLAGHSYEQYF
NA,NA,TRBJ2-5,TRBV6-5,CVSSYSNGLGETQYF
TRBD2,many,TRBJ2-7,TRBV2,CASSPSGGRHNEQYF
TRBD2,many,TRBJ2-5,TRBV20-1,CSALAGRGQETQYF
NA,many,TRBJ2-5,TRBV6-2/TRBV6-3,CASSYLSQRETQYF
TRBD2,many,TRBJ2-5,TRBV12-3/TRBV12-4,CASTGGGALETQYF
NA,many,TRBJ2-3,TRBV11-2,CASRIVGSDTQYF